One T cell receptor beta chain is described in this entry. The target antigen is unknown. Clones were sequenced by immunoSEQ multiplex PCR, and TCRdb holds only the in-frame ones, with some missing. The sample comprises 20,000 to 30,000 clones, around three quarters of which are singletons, and approximately 10% rests with the top ten. These data belong to a study of vaccination effects on CD4 cells after COVID-19. Study background: The vaccine given was either BNT162b2 or mRNA-1273, in two doses.

After expansion with viral peptide pools in the ViraFEST assay, antigen-specific CD4+ T cells were sequenced. The culture ran for roughly 10 days before CD4+ T cells were isolated. All vaccine recipients tested negative for nucleocapsid antibodies and had never contracted SARS-CoV-2 infection. The authors replaced half the medium with IL-2 medium on days 3 and 7. The ends lost 4 bases at V and 4 bases at J; junction bases unmatched: 6. The CDR3 extends over 15 amino acids. Germline V gives CDR1 KGHSH, CDR2 LQKENI. Regarding the study as a whole: Long after vaccination, the clones induced by infection and by vaccine shrank markedly in size.

J is TRBJ2-3 and V is TRBV18; 9 bases align to TRBD2. The clonotype was recovered from a human donor who received a COVID-19 vaccine. Sequencing used CD4+ T cells from PBMCs cultured with HCoV-NL63 spike peptides, obtained before COVID-19 vaccination. Here the CDR3 DNA reads TGTGCCAGCTCACGCTTAGCGGGAGACGCAGATACGCAGTATTTT. It translates to CASSRLAGDADTQYF.